A single sample gave rise to the 24 T cell receptor beta chains below, sequenced in a study of shared clonotypes between healthy human individuals. Repertoires were generated with immunoSEQ multiplex PCR, while TCRdb's copy carries only in-frame clones and drops some. The data contain approximately 1.1 million clones, 70% to 80% of them singletons. Source material: memory CD4+ T cells from PBMCs. Subset noted: CD45RA-negative fraction. The receptor source for this set is a man between 18 and 29 years old in good health. Some clones in this sample may be carry-over from other donors' samples.

The chain recombines TRBV4-1 with TRBJ1-2, with unresolved D. Germline assignment: CDR1 MGHRA and CDR2 YSYEKL. The CDR3 has 15 amino acids. V was clipped by 0 bases and J by 4 bases, with 12 bases between them. CDR3 in DNA: TGCGCCAGCAGCCAAGAGGCCGCGGAATTCTATGGCTACACCTTC. Amino acids: CASSQEAAEFYGYTF.

This clone was observed a few times. The chain has TRBV10-3 and TRBJ2-1, with D hard to call. Germline V gene data show CDR1 as ENHRY and CDR2 as SYGVKD. The V end was cut by 2 bases, the J end by 2 bases, with 4 bases between. The CDR3 length is 13 residues. The CDR3 here is CAISEDPYNEQFF. The CDR3, as DNA: TGTGCCATCAGTGAGGACCCCTACAATGAGCAGTTCTTC.

The V gene is TRBV5-8, the J gene TRBJ2-4, with D perhaps matching TRBD2 (5 bases). Trimming removed 0 bases from V and 8 bases from J, with 9 bases in between. This CDR3 contains 13 residues. The germline gives CDR1 SGHTS, CDR2 YDEGEE. This CDR3 reads CASSLGGWDIQYF. In nucleotides, the CDR3 is TGTGCCAGCAGCTTGGGAGGGTGGGACATTCAGTACTTC.

The chain is built from TRBV5-6 and TRBJ1-4; D unclear. V was clipped by 2 bases and J by 7 bases, with 12 bases between them. Looked up from germline, CDR1 is SGHDT and CDR2 is YYEEEE. The CDR3 covers 14 residues. This chain's CDR3 is CASSFGAVSEKLFF. The CDR3 DNA reads as TGTGCCAGCAGCTTCGGAGCCGTTAGTGAAAAACTGTTTTTT.

The chain uses TRBV7-9 and TRBJ2-1, with D unclear. The CDR3 is 15 amino acids. CDR1 is SEHNR, CDR2 FQNEAQ, per germline (reference sequence). V lost 1 base and J 9 bases, leaving 16 bases between the germline ends. CDR3 DNA sequence: TGTGCCAGCAGCTTAGAAAGGGTCCGGATCTCTGAGCAGTTCTTC. It encodes CASSLERVRISEQFF.

This clone was detected only once. The V and J genes are TRBV6-1 and TRBJ1-1; TRBD1 agrees at 7 bases. Trimming cost V 6 bases and J 2 bases; bases outside gene matches: 6. Germline CDR1 MNHNS, CDR2 SASEGT. The CDR3 covers 14 residues. CDR3 in amino acids: CASRAGQPNTEAFF. In DNA, the CDR3 is TGTGCCAGCAGAGCGGGACAGCCCAACACTGAAGCTTTCTTT.

This chain links TRBV7-9 with TRBJ2-7; 9 bases match TRBD1. After removal of 5 bases from V and 3 bases from J, the junction contained 8 bases not matched to a gene. In germline, CDR1 is SEHNR, CDR2 FQNEAQ (reference sequence). The length of the CDR3 is 15 residues. CDR3 protein: CASSEDRGYVYEQYF. The CDR3, as DNA: TGTGCCAGCAGCGAGGACAGGGGATATGTCTACGAGCAGTACTTC.

This clone occurred once. The chain recombines TRBV28 with TRBJ2-1, with 12 bases matching TRBD2. Germline values: CDR1 MDHEN, CDR2 SYDVKM. V was pared by 7 bases and J by 4 bases, with 8 bases of the junction left unmatched. The CDR3 is made up of 16 amino acids. This chain's CDR3 is CASNPPSGRGYNEQFF. DNA of the CDR3: TGTGCCAGCAACCCCCCTAGCGGGAGGGGATACAATGAGCAGTTCTTC.

The genes are TRBV6-1 and TRBJ2-5; either TRBD1 or TRBD2 may supply D (5 bases each). This CDR3 has 15 residues. Germline V gives CDR1 MNHNS, CDR2 SASEGT. Trimming stripped 3 bases from V and 1 base from J, with 12 bases between. The CDR3 nucleotides are TGTGCCAGCAGTGAGCGGGCAGGGCGCCAAGAGACCCAGTACTTC. As protein: CASSERAGRQETQYF.

The CDR3 sequence is CASRPTSGLAGGDTQYF. CDR3 nucleotide sequence: TGTGCCAGCAGACCTACCTCGGGACTAGCGGGTGGGGATACGCAGTATTTT. V gene TRBV28 combines with J gene TRBJ2-3; TRBD2 agrees at 12 bases. The CDR3 totals 17 residues. V lost 6 bases to trimming and J lost 6 bases; unmatched junction nucleotides: 13. CDR1 is MDHEN and CDR2 is SYDVKM in the germline V gene.

V and J are TRBV6-5 and TRBJ2-1; 10 bases are shared with TRBD2. The CDR3 length is 16 residues. Looked up from germline, CDR1 is MNHEY and CDR2 is SVGAGI. The J segment lost 6 bases and the V segment lost 0 bases, leaving 5 bases of the junction unmatched. The chain's CDR3 is CASSYSGTSDPNEQFF. The CDR3 coding sequence is TGTGCCAGCAGTTACTCCGGGACTAGCGACCCCAATGAGCAGTTCTTC.

The chain employs TRBV6-1 and TRBJ2-7; 10 bases are shared with TRBD2. The ends lost 2 bases at V and 3 bases at J; junction bases unmatched: 10. In germline, CDR1 is MNHNS, CDR2 SASEGT. There are 17 residues in the CDR3. For the CDR3, the DNA is TGTGCCAGCAGTGAAAAAGGTCGGACTAGCGGTTACTACGAGCAGTACTTC. It translates to CASSEKGRTSGYYEQYF.

V and J are TRBV2 and TRBJ2-6; TRBD1 matches at 10 bases. J was trimmed by 1 base and V by 8 bases; bases with no gene match: 5. CDR1 and CDR2 (germline): SNHLY, FYNNEI. This CDR3 comprises 16 residues. The CDR3 DNA follows: TGTGCCAGCGGCCGGGACAGGGGATCTGGGGCCAACGTCCTGACTTTC. It specifies CASGRDRGSGANVLTF.

V and J are TRBV5-1 and TRBJ2-2, with D uncertain. Germline CDR1 and CDR2: SGHRS and YFSETQ. The V end was cut by 3 bases, the J end by 4 bases, with 10 bases between. CDR3 length equals 14 residues. Written as DNA, the CDR3 is TGCGCCAGCAGCTCGGCCCGGATCACCGGGGAGCTGTTTTTT. It is translated as CASSSARITGELFF.

The chain couples TRBV20-1 to TRBJ2-3; unclear D gene. The germline V gene encodes CDR1 DFQATT and CDR2 SNEGSKA (reference sequence). V lost 5 bases, J lost 6 bases, and 9 bases lay in between. The CDR3 contains 11 residues. The CDR3 DNA sequence: TGCAGTGCTCCCCTAGAGGATACGCAGTATTTT. Encoded protein: CSAPLEDTQYF.

This rearrangement joins TRBV5-4 to TRBJ2-4, with 10 bases that match TRBD1. With 0 bases clipped from V and 5 bases from J, the junction kept 5 bases outside the gene matches. Germline V gene data show CDR1 as SGHNT and CDR2 as YYREEE (reference sequence). CDR3 length: 16 amino acids. For the CDR3, the DNA is TGTGCCAGCAGCTTGGCCCCCGGGACAGGGGAAAACATTCAGTACTTC. Translating gives CASSLAPGTGENIQYF.

The CDR3 coding sequence is TGTGCCAGCAGCCCTAACTCCGGGGCTTCGATGAACACTGAAGCTTTCTTT. Translated, it gives CASSPNSGASMNTEAFF. J is TRBJ1-1 and V is TRBV7-3; D might be TRBD1 (5 bases). The germline V and J ends were trimmed by 5 bases and 0 bases, with 19 bases remaining between them. The CDR3 length is 17 residues. In germline, CDR1 is SGHTA, CDR2 FQGTGA.

This clone was seen just once. V gene TRBV5-4 combines with J gene TRBJ2-5, with 7 bases that match TRBD2. The CDR3 loop spans 16 amino acids. Germline trimming cut 3 bases from V and 5 bases from J; bases unmatched to any gene: 13. Germline loops: CDR1 SGHNT, CDR2 YYREEE (reference sequence). Written as DNA, the CDR3 is TGTGCCAGCAGCTACCCTATCACGGGAGGCAGGGAGACCCAGTACTTC. Amino acids: CASSYPITGGRETQYF.

This chain connects TRBV21-1 to TRBJ2-7; TRBD2 is taken as the D call from the table, unchecked against the DNA. TRBV21-1 is designated a pseudogene. The CDR3 runs 18 residues. CDR3 bases: TGTGCCAGCTGCCACCGGGAATACCATCCCCCGAGCTCCTACGAGCAGTACTTC. This gives the protein CASCHREYHPPSSYEQYF.

V is TRBV10-2 and J is TRBJ2-3; 8 bases agree with TRBD2. Per the germline V gene, CDR1 is WSHSY and CDR2 is SAAADI. V shed 7 bases, J shed 5 bases, and the junction held 11 bases outside the gene matches. The CDR3 totals 15 residues. CDR3 residues: CASTPLGRAGDTQYF. CDR3 nucleotides: TGCGCCAGCACCCCTCTCGGGAGGGCCGGAGATACGCAGTATTTT.

This chain connects TRBV5-1 to TRBJ2-3; possible D gene TRBD1, 6 bases. Per the germline V gene, CDR1 is SGHRS and CDR2 is YFSETQ. With 0 bases removed from V and 6 bases from J, the gap between germline ends came to 17 bases. This CDR3 is 16 amino acids long. The CDR3 DNA follows: TGCGCCAGCAGCTTGGGTAGGACAGACAAGTCCGATACGCAGTATTTT. Translating it yields CASSLGRTDKSDTQYF.

The chain uses TRBV5-1 and TRBJ2-1, with D tentatively TRBD2 (6 bases). Deletions cut 4 bases from V and 0 bases from J, with 17 bases between. The germline gives CDR1 SGHRS, CDR2 YFSETQ. This CDR3 has 17 amino acids. The CDR3 sequence is CASSGVAAGSSYNEQFF. CDR3 DNA sequence: TGCGCCAGCAGCGGAGTAGCAGCGGGTAGCTCCTACAATGAGCAGTTCTTC.

In the case of this clone: This may arise from a read error, as a much more abundant clone is one base away. J is TRBJ1-1 and V is TRBV11-2; TRBD1 matches at 9 bases. The CDR3 is 14 amino acids. Trimming at V came to 4 bases and at J to 0 bases, leaving 0 bases not matched to a gene. Germline-derived CDR1 and CDR2 are SGHAT and FQNNGV. As DNA, the CDR3 is TGTGCCAGCAGCTGGGACAGGGTGAACACTGAAGCTTTCTTT. Its protein is CASSWDRVNTEAFF.

Comments on this clone: Other DNA variants within this sample encode the same CDR3. The gene calls are TRBV30 and TRBJ2-7; tentatively, D is TRBD1 or TRBD2 (6 bases each). Germline lookup yields CDR1 GTSNPN and CDR2 SVGIG (reference sequence). The CDR3 is 12 residues long. Trimming cost V 3 bases and J 6 bases, with 12 bases left between them. CDR3 DNA sequence: TGTGCCTGGAGCGTCGGGGGCCGCGAGCAGTACTTC. Translated, it gives CAWSVGGREQYF.